The clone carrying this T cell receptor (beta chain) was detected a few times. Its antigen remains unidentified. The CDR3 contains 14 residues. Per germline, CDR1 LNHDA and CDR2 SQIVND (reference sequence). Trimming took off 5 bases at V and 4 bases at J, with 12 bases between the two ends. The data stem from a study of T cell responses to AZD1222 COVID-19 vaccine. Measured with immunoSEQ multiplex PCR; TCRdb has only the in-frame clones, and not every one. The sample lists 85,000 to 130,000 clones, approximately 93% occurring once. Study observations and caveats: Recipients of two AZD1222 doses showed rising Spike-specific TCR breadth and depth.

This sequence was found in an adult in good health. The starting material was peripheral blood, obtained on day 0 of AZD1222 vaccination. The chain uses TRBV19 and TRBJ1-5; D unclear. The CDR3 DNA reads TGTGCCAGTAGTCGGCACAGCAATAATCAGCCCCAGCATTTT. Residues: CASSRHSNNQPQHF.